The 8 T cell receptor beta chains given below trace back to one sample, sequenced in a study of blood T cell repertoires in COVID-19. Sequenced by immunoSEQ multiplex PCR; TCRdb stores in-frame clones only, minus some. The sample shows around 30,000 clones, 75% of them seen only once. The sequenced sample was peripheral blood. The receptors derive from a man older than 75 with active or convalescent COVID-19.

The CDR3 coding sequence is TGTGCCAGCAGTTACTCCGGTAGCACAGATACGCAGTATTTT. Translating it yields CASSYSGSTDTQYF. J is TRBJ2-3 and V is TRBV6-5; D is unclear. This CDR3 comprises 14 residues. The ends were cut back, 0 bases at V and 0 bases at J, with 4 bases in the middle. The germline gives CDR1 MNHEY, CDR2 SVGAGI.

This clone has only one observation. Here the CDR3 DNA reads TGTGCCAGCAGTCCCCGACTAGCGGGAGCCAGGGGCGAGCAGTACTTC. It codes for CASSPRLAGARGEQYF. The chain carries TRBV2 and TRBJ2-7, with 12 bases matching TRBD2. The junction had 11 bases not matched to a gene; V was cut back by 5 bases and J by 6 bases. Looked up from germline, CDR1 is SNHLY and CDR2 is FYNNEI. The CDR3 totals 16 residues.

The CDR3: CASSFGSSDTQYF. CDR3 sequence (DNA): TGCGCCAGCAGCTTTGGGAGCTCCGATACGCAGTATTTT. The chain employs TRBV5-1 and TRBJ2-3, with a weak D call TRBD2 (5 bases). CDR1 and CDR2 from the germline V gene are SGHRS and YFSETQ. Trimming took off 2 bases at V and 6 bases at J, with 10 bases between the two ends. The CDR3 has 13 residues. The full variable domain, completed using reference TRBV5-1 and TRBJ2-3, is KAGVTQTPRYLIKTRGQQVTLSCSPISGHRSVSWYQQTPGQGLQFLFEYFSETQRNKGNFPGRFSGRQFSNSRSEMNVSTLELGDSALYLCASSFGSSDTQYFGPGTRLTVL.

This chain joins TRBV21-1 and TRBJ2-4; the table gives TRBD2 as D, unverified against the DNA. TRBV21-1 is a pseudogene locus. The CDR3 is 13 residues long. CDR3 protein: CASSKALEREEYF. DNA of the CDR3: TGTGCCAGCAGCAAAGCCCTTGAGAGGGAGGAGTACTTC.

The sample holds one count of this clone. This CDR3 reads CASSFGQGVYGYTF. CDR3 DNA sequence: TGTGCCAGCAGTTTTGGACAGGGGGTCTATGGCTACACCTTC. The rearrangement joins TRBV28 to TRBJ1-2, with TRBD1 matching 10 bases. The CDR3 sequence is 14 residues long. CDR1 and CDR2 from the germline V gene are MDHEN and SYDVKM. J lost 4 bases, V lost 3 bases, and 2 bases had no gene match.

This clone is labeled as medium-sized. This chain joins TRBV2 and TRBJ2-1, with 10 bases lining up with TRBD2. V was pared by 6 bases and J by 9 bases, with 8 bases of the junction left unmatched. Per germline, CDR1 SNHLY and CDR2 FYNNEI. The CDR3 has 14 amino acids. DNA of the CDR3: TGTGCCAGCAGCGGATACCTAGCGGGAGCTGAGCAGTTCTTC. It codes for CASSGYLAGAEQFF.

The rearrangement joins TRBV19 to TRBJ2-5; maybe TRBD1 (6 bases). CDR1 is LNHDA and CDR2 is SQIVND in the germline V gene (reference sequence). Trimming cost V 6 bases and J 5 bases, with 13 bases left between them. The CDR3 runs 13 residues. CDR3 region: CASRSRGQETQYF. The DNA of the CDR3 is TGTGCCAGTAGGTCCAGGGGCCAGGAGACCCAGTACTTC. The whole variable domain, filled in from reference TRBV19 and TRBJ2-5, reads DGGITQSPKYLFRKEGQNVTLSCEQNLNHDAMYWYRQDPGQGLRLIYYSQIVNDFQKGDIAEGYSVSREKKESFPLTVTSAQKNPTAFYLCASRSRGQETQYFGPGTRLLVL.

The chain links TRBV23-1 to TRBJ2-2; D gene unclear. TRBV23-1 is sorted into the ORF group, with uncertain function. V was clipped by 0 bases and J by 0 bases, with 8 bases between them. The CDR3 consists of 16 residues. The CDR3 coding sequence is TGCGCCAGCAGTCAATCGGGCTCGGCGAACACCGGGGAGCTGTTTTTT. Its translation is CASSQSGSANTGELFF.